This is a list of T cell receptor beta chains from one sample in a study of cytotoxic CD8 clonotypes in ibrutinib-treated CLL. The assay was immunoSEQ multiplex PCR, and TCRdb's table has in-frame clones only and misses some. The sample shows about 70,000 clones, around nine tenths of them seen only once. Sequencing was performed on PBMCs, taken after 12 months of ibrutinib treatment. These receptors were taken from a human donor with chronic lymphocytic leukemia. CDR3s include the opening cysteine and the closing phenylalanine or tryptophan. A D gene is named only where the DNA matches it firmly. Rows give clone size only sometimes, using once, few, many, or a class for an expanded clone.

V,size,D,J,CDR3,DNA
TRBV28,-,-,TRBJ2-6,CASSPETGANVLTF,TGTGCCAGCAGTCCCGAGACTGGGGCCAACGTCCTGACTTTC
TRBV4-3,-,-,TRBJ2-5,CASSLWTTQETQYF,TGCGCCAGCAGCCTGTGGACCACCCAAGAGACCCAGTACTTC
TRBV10-3,-,-,TRBJ1-4,CAAGTDFNEKLFF,TGTGCCGCCGGGACGGATTTTAATGAAAAACTGTTTTTT
TRBV30,-,-,TRBJ1-2,CAWKRWGGGADYGYTF,TGTGCCTGGAAAAGGTGGGGGGGCGGTGCGGACTATGGCTACACCTTC
TRBV27,-,-,TRBJ1-3,CASSLSGGGNTIYF,TGTGCCAGCAGTTTATCGGGCGGTGGAAACACCATATATTTT
TRBV23-1,once,-,TRBJ2-1,CASSQSPIGETGLRNEQFF,TGCGCCAGCAGTCAATCTCCAATTGGTGAGACAGGCCTACGAAATGAGCAGTTCTTC
TRBV5-1,-,-,TRBJ2-1,CASSYSERLRVYNEQFF,TGCGCCAGCAGCTATTCGGAAAGACTAAGAGTCTACAATGAGCAGTTCTTC
TRBV6-5,-,-,TRBJ2-2,CASRRTANTGELFF,TGTGCCAGCAGAAGGACGGCGAACACCGGGGAGCTGTTTTTT
TRBV7-8,-,-,TRBJ1-2,CASSLELGVGGYTF,TGTGCCAGCAGCTTAGAGTTAGGGGTAGGCGGCTACACCTTC
TRBV18,-,TRBD2,TRBJ2-1,CASSPQKLAGYNEQFF,TGTGCCAGCTCACCACAGAAACTAGCGGGCTACAATGAGCAGTTCTTC
TRBV7-9,-,-,TRBJ2-7,CASSLASQGFYEQYF,TGTGCCAGCAGCTTAGCGTCCCAGGGATTTTACGAGCAGTACTTC
TRBV29-1,once,-,TRBJ1-2,CSVEEQGYGYTF,TGCAGCGTTGAAGAACAGGGTTATGGCTACACCTTC
TRBV7-2,-,TRBD1,TRBJ1-2,CASSLRQGLYGYTF,TGTGCCAGCAGCTTACGACAGGGGCTCTATGGCTACACCTTC
TRBV19,-,TRBD1,TRBJ1-5,CATQAGQGAHQPQHF,TGTGCCACTCAGGCGGGACAGGGGGCGCATCAGCCCCAGCATTTT
TRBV9,-,-,TRBJ1-1,CASSAFGGTNTEAFF,TGTGCCAGCAGCGCCTTTGGGGGCACGAACACTGAAGCTTTCTTT
TRBV18,-,-,TRBJ1-4,CASSPSGTPEKLFF,TGTGCCAGCTCACCATCTGGGACACCGGAAAAACTGTTTTTT
TRBV27,-,-,TRBJ1-5,CASSLLGYSNQPQHF,TGTGCCAGCAGTTTATTAGGGTATAGCAATCAGCCCCAGCATTTT
TRBV6-5,-,-,TRBJ1-1,CASSYLSRETEAFF,TGTGCCAGCAGTTACTTAAGCCGTGAGACTGAAGCTTTCTTT
TRBV11-3,-,TRBD2,TRBJ2-1,CASSLLAGGRHNEQFF,TGTGCCAGCAGCTTACTAGCGGGAGGGCGTCACAATGAGCAGTTCTTC
TRBV20-1,-,-,TRBJ2-1,CSASRGNEQFF,TGCAGTGCTAGTCGGGGGAATGAGCAGTTCTTC
TRBV6-5,-,-,TRBJ2-7,CASSGYEQYF,TGTGCCAGCAGCGGCTACGAGCAGTACTTC
TRBV5-1,-,-,TRBJ2-3,CASKLWYSADTQYF,TGCGCCAGCAAACTTTGGTATTCGGCAGATACGCAGTATTTT
TRBV19,-,-,TRBJ1-2,CASSTTQERVYGYTF,TGTGCCAGTAGTACCACACAGGAAAGGGTCTATGGCTACACCTTC
TRBV5-1,-,TRBD1,TRBJ1-4,CASSPEPGQGAEKLFF,TGCGCCAGCAGCCCTGAACCGGGACAGGGGGCGGAAAAACTGTTTTTT
TRBV30,-,-,TRBJ2-3,CAWSGGYTDTQYF,TGTGCCTGGAGTGGCGGGTATACAGATACGCAGTATTTT
TRBV19,-,TRBD1,TRBJ2-7,CASRGEGARSYEQYF,TGTGCCAGTCGAGGTGAGGGGGCGAGGTCATACGAGCAGTACTTC
TRBV4-1,-,-,TRBJ1-4,CASSSDSLNEKLFF,TGCGCCAGCAGTTCGGACAGCCTTAATGAAAAACTGTTTTTT
TRBV7-2,-,TRBD2,TRBJ2-1,CASSSRPGTSGTNEQFF,TGTGCCAGCAGCTCTCGACCCGGGACTAGCGGGACCAATGAGCAGTTCTTC
TRBV7-9,-,-,TRBJ2-5,CASSYLGAPQETQYF,TGTGCCAGCAGCTACTTGGGGGCCCCCCAAGAGACCCAGTACTTC
TRBV7-8,-,-,TRBJ1-2,CASSLGGRSAGYTF,TGTGCCAGCAGCTTAGGAGGCAGGTCGGCTGGCTACACCTTC
TRBV25-1,-,-,TRBJ2-7,CASSEFFSQGMQTYEQYF,TGTGCCAGCAGTGAATTTTTTTCCCAGGGGATGCAGACCTACGAGCAGTACTTC
TRBV30,-,-,TRBJ1-1,CAWSNSWNTIF,TGTGCCTGGAGCAACAGCTGGAATACTATCTTT
TRBV5-1,-,-,TRBJ2-7,CASSLATNYEQYF,TGCGCCAGCAGCTTGGCCACAAACTACGAGCAGTACTTC
TRBV7-8,-,TRBD2,TRBJ2-3,CASSPLAGGGADTQYF,TGTGCCAGCAGCCCCTTAGCGGGAGGAGGGGCAGATACGCAGTATTTT
TRBV9,-,-,TRBJ1-2,CASSVDKSTPNYGYTF,TGTGCCAGCAGCGTAGATAAGTCCACCCCTAACTATGGCTACACCTTC
TRBV25-1,-,-,TRBJ2-3,CASSDGVWTDTQYF,TGTGCCAGCAGTGACGGAGTATGGACAGATACGCAGTATTTT
TRBV28,-,TRBD1,TRBJ1-2,CASTSLWDRGRGYYGYTF,TGTGCCAGCACTTCGCTTTGGGACAGGGGGCGCGGTTACTATGGCTACACCTTC